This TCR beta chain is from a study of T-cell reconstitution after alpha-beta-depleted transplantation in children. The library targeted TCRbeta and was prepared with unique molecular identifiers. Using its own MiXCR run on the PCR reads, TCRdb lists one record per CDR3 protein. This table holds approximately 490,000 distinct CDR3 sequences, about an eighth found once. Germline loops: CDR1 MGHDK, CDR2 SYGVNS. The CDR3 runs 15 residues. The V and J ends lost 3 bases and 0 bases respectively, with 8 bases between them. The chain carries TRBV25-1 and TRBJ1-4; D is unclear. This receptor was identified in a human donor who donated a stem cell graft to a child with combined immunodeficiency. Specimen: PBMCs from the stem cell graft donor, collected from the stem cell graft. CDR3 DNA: TGTGCCAGCAGTGAGCCACGGTCAACTAATGAAAAACTGTTTTTT. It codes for CASSEPRSTNEKLFF.